These 21 T cell receptor beta chains were all obtained from the same sample, sequenced in a study of patients and donors after allogeneic stem cell transplantation. TCRdb analysed the RT-PCR reads with MiXCR anew, one entry per CDR3 protein. The sample consists of 800,000 to 1,000,000 distinct CDR3 sequences, around 17% of them appearing once. Material for sequencing was blood, either unsorted or a sorted T cell fraction (not recorded which). The receptors originated from a human donor who was either an allogeneic HSCT recipient or a stem cell or donor lymphocyte infusion donor (not recorded which). It is not recorded whose cells these are; they may come from a transplant donor.

There are a few counts of this clonotype. The CDR3, as DNA: TGTGCCAGCAGTTCCTCGACTAGCGGGAATAACGAGCAGTACTTC. Translation gives CASSSSTSGNNEQYF. The chain joins TRBV12-3 or TRBV12-4 to TRBJ2-7, with TRBD2 identical over 11 bases. The V segment lost 4 bases and the J segment 5 bases; nucleotides outside the gene matches: 7. This CDR3 comprises 15 residues.

In this sample, this clonotype turned up a few times. V is TRBV10-3 and J is TRBJ2-5; D is unresolved. V gave up 2 bases and J gave up 3 bases, with 16 bases separating them. Germline assignment: CDR1 ENHRY and CDR2 SYGVKD. The CDR3 consists of 16 residues. The CDR3 spells CAISELETTTKETQYF. The CDR3 DNA follows: TGTGCCATCAGTGAGCTTGAGACCACCACAAAAGAGACCCAGTACTTC.

This rearrangement joins TRBV20-1 to TRBJ1-2; weak D call: TRBD1 (6 bases). The CDR3 is 14 amino acids. Germline V CDR1 and CDR2: DFQATT, SNEGSKA (reference sequence). The V end lost 0 bases, the J end lost 2 bases, and 10 bases lay between the germline ends. CDR3 loop: CSARDNRVNYGYTF. In DNA form, the CDR3 reads TGCAGTGCTAGAGATAACAGGGTAAACTATGGCTACACCTTC.

This chain links TRBV12-3 or TRBV12-4 with TRBJ2-7; perhaps TRBD1 as D (5 bases). The CDR3 contains 13 residues. V lost 6 bases and J 3 bases, leaving 12 bases between the germline ends. CDR3 in DNA: TGTGCCAGCAGCCCCGGACACTTCTACGAGCAGTACTTC. It encodes CASSPGHFYEQYF.

This clonotype has just a few counts. The genes are TRBV3-1 and TRBJ2-2; 8 nucleotides align to TRBD2. The trim removed 1 base at V and 5 bases at J, leaving 9 bases unmatched. Germline loops: CDR1 LGHDT, CDR2 YNNKEL (reference sequence). The CDR3 runs to 17 residues. The DNA of the CDR3 is TGTGCCAGCAGCCAAGTCGTCGGGAGGGGAAAAACCGGGGAGCTGTTTTTT. Translation: CASSQVVGRGKTGELFF.

J is TRBJ2-3 and V is TRBV12-3 or TRBV12-4, with D perhaps matching TRBD1 or TRBD2 (5 bases each). V lost 3 bases, J lost 4 bases, and 11 bases lay in between. The CDR3 is made up of 14 amino acids. The DNA of the CDR3 is TGTGCCAGCAGTTTCTCTAGCAGGGCAGATACGCAGTATTTT. It specifies CASSFSSRADTQYF.

The chain is built from TRBV6-2 or TRBV6-3 and TRBJ2-7; possibly TRBD2 for D (6 bases). The CDR3 contains 15 residues. V lost 4 bases, J lost 2 bases, and 15 bases lay in between. CDR1 MNHEY and CDR2 SVGEGT come from the germline V gene. CDR3: CASSSDGGWAYEQYF. CDR3 nucleotide sequence: TGTGCCAGCAGTTCAGACGGGGGTTGGGCCTACGAGCAGTACTTC.

The V and J genes are TRBV7-3 and TRBJ2-1; 7 nucleotides match TRBD1. The germline V gene has CDR1 SGHTA and CDR2 FQGTGA. This CDR3 is built from 17 residues. V gave up 4 bases and J gave up 5 bases; unmatched junction bases: 14. CDR3 in DNA: TGTGCCAGCAGCTCAGGAACGCTGACAGGGATTAACAATGAGCAGTTCTTC. It specifies CASSSGTLTGINNEQFF. Complete variable domain (other parts from reference TRBV7-3 and TRBJ2-1): GAGVSQTPSNKVTEKGKYVELRCDPISGHTALYWYRQSLGQGPEFLIYFQGTGAADDSGLPNDRFFAVRPEGSVSTLKIQRTERGDSAVYLCASSSGTLTGINNEQFFGPGTRLTVL.

This clonotype was recorded only once. The V call is TRBV5-1, the J call TRBJ2-5; a possible D gene is TRBD1 (6 bases). Germline CDR1 and CDR2: SGHRS and YFSETQ. The V end was cut by 2 bases, the J end by 4 bases, with 21 bases between. The CDR3 consists of 17 residues. The CDR3 DNA reads as TGCGCCAGCAGCTTAAAAACAGGGAGTACGGGAAGAGAGACCCAGTACTTC. Protein sequence: CASSLKTGSTGRETQYF.

This clonotype has only a few counts. The CDR3, as DNA: TGTGCCATCAGTCCCGGGGGACGGAGTGCTAGCACAGATACGCAGTATTTT. Translated: CAISPGGRSASTDTQYF. The chain is built from TRBV10-3 and TRBJ2-3, with a possible D match to TRBD2 (6 bases). V was cut by 5 bases and J by 0 bases, with 18 bases left in between. The CDR3 spans 17 residues. Germline V CDR1 and CDR2: ENHRY, SYGVKD.

This clonotype was seen more than once but under ten times. The J gene is TRBJ2-1, the V gene TRBV29-1; D is perhaps TRBD1 (7 bases). Germline V gene sequence: CDR1 SQVTM, CDR2 ANQGSEA. The CDR3 covers 12 residues. V lost 7 bases to trimming and J lost 12 bases, with 19 bases between them. The CDR3 here is CSAGGNLDRQFF. CDR3 DNA sequence: TGCAGCGCAGGGGGGAACCTGGACAGGCAGTTCTTC.

This clonotype was seen a few times. This chain joins TRBV12-3 or TRBV12-4 and TRBJ2-7, with TRBD2 matching over 11 bases. This CDR3 is 13 amino acids long. Trimming cost V 6 bases and J 7 bases; bases outside gene matches: 5. The CDR3 protein is CASRTSGGGEQYF. Here the CDR3 DNA reads TGTGCCAGCAGAACTAGCGGGGGCGGGGAGCAGTACTTC.

CDR3 coding DNA: TGTGCCAGTAACGACGCCGGGACTAGAGCGTCCGGCACCGGGGAGCTGTTTTTT. Its translation: CASNDAGTRASGTGELFF. This rearrangement joins TRBV6-1 to TRBJ2-2; the match to TRBD2 covers 8 bases. Germline loops: CDR1 MNHNS, CDR2 SASEGT. V gave up 9 bases and J gave up 4 bases; unmatched junction bases: 19. This CDR3 contains 18 residues.

The chain combines TRBV5-1 with TRBJ2-7; possibly TRBD1 for D (6 bases). CDR3 length equals 16 residues. The V gene lost 0 bases and the J gene lost 0 bases, with 13 bases spanning the gap. The germline V gene has CDR1 SGHRS and CDR2 YFSETQ. CDR3 bases: TGCGCCAGCAGCTTGGGGACAGTGGGGTCCTCCTACGAGCAGTACTTC. Translated, it gives CASSLGTVGSSYEQYF.

This clonotype was detected only a few times. The rearrangement links TRBV10-3 to TRBJ1-3, with D uncertain. The germline gives CDR1 ENHRY, CDR2 SYGVKD. Deletions cut 3 bases from V and 0 bases from J, with 15 bases between. This CDR3 is built from 17 residues. The CDR3 coding sequence is TGTGCCATCAGTGATCTGGACGGTGCCAGCTCTGGAAACACCATATATTTT. Amino acids: CAISDLDGASSGNTIYF.

This chain connects TRBV3-1 to TRBJ2-1; D not certain. The germline CDR1 and CDR2 sequences are LGHDT and YNNKEL (reference sequence). The germline V and J ends were trimmed by 3 bases and 8 bases, with 14 bases remaining between them. CDR3 length: 14 amino acids. CDR3 DNA sequence: TGTGCCAGCAGCCAGTCTTGGATCCCCCATGAGCAGTTCTTC. Translating it yields CASSQSWIPHEQFF.

The chain joins TRBV11-1 to TRBJ2-3; 14 nucleotides agree with TRBD2. The V segment lost 2 bases and the J segment 0 bases; nucleotides outside the gene matches: 4. Germline CDR1 and CDR2: SGHAT and FQDESV (reference sequence). The CDR3 sequence is 18 residues long. The CDR3 DNA follows: TGTGCCAGCAGCTTAAAAGGGACTAGCGGGAGTAGCACAGATACGCAGTATTTT. This codes for CASSLKGTSGSSTDTQYF.

This chain links TRBV12-3 or TRBV12-4 with TRBJ2-7; no clear D. The length of the CDR3 is 14 residues. V dropped 3 bases and J dropped 7 bases, with 16 bases sitting between them. The CDR3 spells CASSLRPQFWEQYF. CDR3 nucleotide sequence: TGTGCCAGCAGTTTGAGGCCACAATTTTGGGAGCAGTACTTC.

V usage is TRBV20-1 and J usage is TRBJ2-1, with a possible D match to TRBD1 (6 bases). Trimming shortened V by 3 bases and J by 10 bases, and 7 bases separated the two germline ends. The CDR3 spans 10 residues. Germline-derived CDR1 and CDR2 are DFQATT and SNEGSKA (reference sequence). CDR3 in amino acids: CSARGAEQFF. In DNA form, the CDR3 reads TGCAGTGCTAGGGGGGCGGAGCAGTTCTTC.

The J gene is TRBJ1-1, the V gene TRBV5-1; 10 nucleotides line up with TRBD1. J lost 11 bases, V lost 3 bases, and 13 bases had no gene match. The CDR3 loop spans 15 amino acids. Germline V CDR1 and CDR2: SGHRS, YFSETQ. The CDR3 DNA reads TGCGCCAGCAGCTCTACCGGGACAGGGGCTAGGGCGGCTTTCTTT. Its translation is CASSSTGTGARAAFF.

The chain uses TRBV11-3 and TRBJ2-1; D may be TRBD1 (6 bases). Germline assignment: CDR1 SGHNT and CDR2 YENEEA. The CDR3 contains 15 residues. V lost 1 base and J lost 8, with 15 bases in between. This CDR3 reads CASSLGWDKGDEQFF. Here the CDR3 DNA reads TGTGCCAGCAGCTTAGGATGGGATAAGGGGGATGAGCAGTTCTTC.